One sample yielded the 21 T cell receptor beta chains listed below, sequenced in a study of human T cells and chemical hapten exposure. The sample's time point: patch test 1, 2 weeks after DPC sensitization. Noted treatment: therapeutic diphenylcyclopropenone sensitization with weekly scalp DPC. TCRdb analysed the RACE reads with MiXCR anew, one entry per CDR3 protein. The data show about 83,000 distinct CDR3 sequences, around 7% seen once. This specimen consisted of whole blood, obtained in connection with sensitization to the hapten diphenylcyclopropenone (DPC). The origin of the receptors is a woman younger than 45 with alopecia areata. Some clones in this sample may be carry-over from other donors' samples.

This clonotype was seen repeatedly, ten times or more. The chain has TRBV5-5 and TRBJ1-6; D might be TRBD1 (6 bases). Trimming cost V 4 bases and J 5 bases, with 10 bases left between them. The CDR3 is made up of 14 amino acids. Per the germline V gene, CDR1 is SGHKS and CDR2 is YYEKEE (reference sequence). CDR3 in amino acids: CASSLRGDNSPLHF. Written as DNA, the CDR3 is TGTGCCAGCAGCCTAAGGGGGGATAATTCACCCCTCCACTTT.

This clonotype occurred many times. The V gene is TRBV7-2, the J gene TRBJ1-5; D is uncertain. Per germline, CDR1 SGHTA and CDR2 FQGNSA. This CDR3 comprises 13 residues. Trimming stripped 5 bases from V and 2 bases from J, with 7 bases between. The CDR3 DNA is TGTGCCAGCAGCCCCCCGGGCAATCAGCCCCAGCATTTT. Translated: CASSPPGNQPQHF.

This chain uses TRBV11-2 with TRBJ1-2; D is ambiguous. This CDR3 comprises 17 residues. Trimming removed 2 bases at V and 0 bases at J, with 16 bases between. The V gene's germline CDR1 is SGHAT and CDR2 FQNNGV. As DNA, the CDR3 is TGTGCCAGCAGCTTAACCTACGACGGGGTGGCTAACTATGGCTACACCTTC. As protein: CASSLTYDGVANYGYTF.

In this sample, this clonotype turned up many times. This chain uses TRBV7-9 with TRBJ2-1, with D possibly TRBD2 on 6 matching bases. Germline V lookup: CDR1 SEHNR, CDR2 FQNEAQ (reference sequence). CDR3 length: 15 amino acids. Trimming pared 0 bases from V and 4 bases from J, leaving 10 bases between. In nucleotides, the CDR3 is TGTGCCAGCAGCTTAGCCGGAGGGCGTTACAATGAGCAGTTCTTC. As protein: CASSLAGGRYNEQFF.

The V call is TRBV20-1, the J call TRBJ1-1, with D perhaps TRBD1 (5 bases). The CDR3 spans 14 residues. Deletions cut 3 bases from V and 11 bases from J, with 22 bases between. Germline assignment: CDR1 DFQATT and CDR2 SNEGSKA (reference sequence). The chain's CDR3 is CSARAQGPDGGAFF. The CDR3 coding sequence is TGCAGTGCTAGGGCGCAGGGCCCCGACGGGGGGGCTTTCTTT.

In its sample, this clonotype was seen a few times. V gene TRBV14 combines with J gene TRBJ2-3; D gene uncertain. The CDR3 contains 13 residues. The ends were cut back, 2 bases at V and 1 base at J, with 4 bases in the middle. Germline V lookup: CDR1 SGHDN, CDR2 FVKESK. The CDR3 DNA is TGTGCCAGCAGCCAAAGCGGCACAGATACGCAGTATTTT. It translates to CASSQSGTDTQYF.

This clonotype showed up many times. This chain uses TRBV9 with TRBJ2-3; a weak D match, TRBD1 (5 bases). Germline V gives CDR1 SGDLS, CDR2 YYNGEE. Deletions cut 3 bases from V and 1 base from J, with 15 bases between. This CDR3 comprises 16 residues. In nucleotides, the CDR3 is TGTGCCAGCAGCGATAAGGGGTGGAGCCGCACAGATACGCAGTATTTT. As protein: CASSDKGWSRTDTQYF.

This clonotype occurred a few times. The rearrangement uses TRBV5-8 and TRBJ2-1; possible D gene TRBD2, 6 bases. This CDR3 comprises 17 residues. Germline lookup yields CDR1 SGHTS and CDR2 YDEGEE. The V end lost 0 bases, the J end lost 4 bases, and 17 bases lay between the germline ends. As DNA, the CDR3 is TGTGCCAGCAGCTTGGCCCGGGACTCCCGTATGTACAATGAGCAGTTCTTC. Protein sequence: CASSLARDSRMYNEQFF.

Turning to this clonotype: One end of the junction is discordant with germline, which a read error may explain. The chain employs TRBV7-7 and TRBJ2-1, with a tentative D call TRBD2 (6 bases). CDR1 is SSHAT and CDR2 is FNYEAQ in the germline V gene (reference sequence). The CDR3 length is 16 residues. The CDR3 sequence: CASSLGSSGAYNEQFF. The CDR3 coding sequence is TGTGCTAGCAGCTTAGGAAGTAGCGGAGCCTACAATGAGCAGTTCTTC.

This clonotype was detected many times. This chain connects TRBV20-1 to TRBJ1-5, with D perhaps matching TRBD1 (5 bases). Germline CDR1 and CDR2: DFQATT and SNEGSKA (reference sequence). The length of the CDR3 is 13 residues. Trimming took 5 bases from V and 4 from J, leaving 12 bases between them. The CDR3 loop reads CSAQRGGNQPQHF. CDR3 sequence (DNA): TGCAGTGCTCAGAGGGGCGGAAATCAGCCCCAGCATTTT.

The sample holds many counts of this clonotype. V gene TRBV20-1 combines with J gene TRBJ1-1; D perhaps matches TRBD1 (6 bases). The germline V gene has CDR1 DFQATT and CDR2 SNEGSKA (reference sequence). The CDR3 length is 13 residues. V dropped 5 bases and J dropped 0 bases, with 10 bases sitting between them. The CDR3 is CSAGGQLNTEAFF. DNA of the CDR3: TGCAGTGCTGGAGGACAGCTGAACACTGAAGCTTTCTTT.

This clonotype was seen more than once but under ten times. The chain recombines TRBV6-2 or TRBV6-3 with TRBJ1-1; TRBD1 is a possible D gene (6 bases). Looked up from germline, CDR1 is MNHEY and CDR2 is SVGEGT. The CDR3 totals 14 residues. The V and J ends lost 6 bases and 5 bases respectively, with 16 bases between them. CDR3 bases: TGTGCCAGCAGCCCAGCGGGGGCGAGGACTGAAGCTTTCTTT. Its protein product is CASSPAGARTEAFF.

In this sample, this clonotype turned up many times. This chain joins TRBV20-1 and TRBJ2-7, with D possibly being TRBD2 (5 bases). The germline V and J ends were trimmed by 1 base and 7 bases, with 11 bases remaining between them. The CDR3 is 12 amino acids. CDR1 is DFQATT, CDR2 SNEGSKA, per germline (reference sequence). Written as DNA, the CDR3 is TGCAGTGCTAGAGGCAGAGGGCAAGAGCAGTACTTC. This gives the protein CSARGRGQEQYF.

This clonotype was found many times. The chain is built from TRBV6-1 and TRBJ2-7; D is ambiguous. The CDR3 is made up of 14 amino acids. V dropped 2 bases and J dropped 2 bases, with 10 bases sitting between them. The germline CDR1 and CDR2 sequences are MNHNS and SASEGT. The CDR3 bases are TGTGCCAGCAGTGAAAAACAGCTAGCCTACGAGCAGTACTTC. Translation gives CASSEKQLAYEQYF.

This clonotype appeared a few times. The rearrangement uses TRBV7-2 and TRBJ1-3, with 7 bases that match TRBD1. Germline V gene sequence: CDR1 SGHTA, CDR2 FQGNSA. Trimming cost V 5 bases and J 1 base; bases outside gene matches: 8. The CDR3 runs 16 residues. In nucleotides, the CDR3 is TGTGCCAGCAGCAATCAAGCACAGGGGTCTGGAAACACCATATATTTT. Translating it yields CASSNQAQGSGNTIYF.

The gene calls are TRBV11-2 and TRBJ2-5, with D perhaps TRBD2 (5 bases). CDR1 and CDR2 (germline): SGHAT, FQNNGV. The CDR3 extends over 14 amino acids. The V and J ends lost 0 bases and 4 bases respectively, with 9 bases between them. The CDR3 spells CASSLELATETQYF. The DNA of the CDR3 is TGTGCCAGCAGCTTAGAGTTAGCGACAGAGACCCAGTACTTC. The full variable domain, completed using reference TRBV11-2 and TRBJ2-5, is EAGVAQSPRYKIIEKRQSVAFWCNPISGHATLYWYQQILGQGPKLLIQFQNNGVVDDSQLPKDRFSAERLKGVDSTLKIQPAKLEDSAVYLCASSLELATETQYFGPGTRLLVL.

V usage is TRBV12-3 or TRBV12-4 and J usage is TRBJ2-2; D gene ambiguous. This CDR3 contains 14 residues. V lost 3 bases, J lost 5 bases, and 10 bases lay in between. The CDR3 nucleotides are TGTGCCAGCAGTTTCCGTGGTAGAACCGGGGAGCTGTTTTTT. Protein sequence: CASSFRGRTGELFF.

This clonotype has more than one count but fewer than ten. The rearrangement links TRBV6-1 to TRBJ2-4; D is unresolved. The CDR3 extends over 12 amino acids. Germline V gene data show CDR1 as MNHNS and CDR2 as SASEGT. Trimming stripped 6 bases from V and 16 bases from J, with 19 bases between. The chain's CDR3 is CASSDRERKGYF. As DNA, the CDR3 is TGTGCCAGCAGCGATAGGGAAAGAAAGGGCTACTTC.

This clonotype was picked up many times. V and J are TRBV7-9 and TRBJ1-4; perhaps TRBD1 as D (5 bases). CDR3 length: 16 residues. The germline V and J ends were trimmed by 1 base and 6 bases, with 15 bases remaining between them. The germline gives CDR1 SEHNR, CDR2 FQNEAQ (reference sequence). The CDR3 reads CASSLELRRGDEKLFF. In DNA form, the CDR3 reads TGTGCCAGCAGCTTAGAGCTCCGGAGAGGGGATGAAAAACTGTTTTTT.

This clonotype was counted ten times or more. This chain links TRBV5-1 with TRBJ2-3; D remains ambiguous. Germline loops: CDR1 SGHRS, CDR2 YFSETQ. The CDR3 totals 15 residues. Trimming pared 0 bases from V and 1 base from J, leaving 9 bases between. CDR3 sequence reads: CASSLAGYRTDTQYF. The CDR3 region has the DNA TGCGCCAGCAGCTTGGCCGGATACCGCACAGATACGCAGTATTTT.

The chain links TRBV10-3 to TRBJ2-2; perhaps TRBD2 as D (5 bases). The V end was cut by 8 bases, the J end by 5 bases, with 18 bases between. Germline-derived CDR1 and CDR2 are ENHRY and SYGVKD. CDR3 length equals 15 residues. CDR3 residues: CAIAESGSRTGELFF. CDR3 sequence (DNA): TGTGCCATCGCGGAATCGGGGTCAAGAACCGGGGAGCTGTTTTTT.